Listed here are 3 T cell receptor beta chains from one sample, sequenced in a study of T cell repertoires in cytomegalovirus infection. Each CDR3 protein is one row after TCRdb ran MiXCR on the reads. The sample records around 630,000 distinct CDR3 sequences, roughly a quarter being singletons. The sample consisted of CD8+ T cells from PBMCs. These receptor sequences come from a human donor in good health (CMV status not recorded). Some clones in this sample may be carry-over from other donors' samples.

This clonotype has more than one count but fewer than ten. The rearrangement links TRBV28 to TRBJ2-3, with 13 bases matching TRBD2. The CDR3 loop spans 15 amino acids. Trimming removed 10 bases from V and 2 bases from J; junction bases left unmatched: 6. Germline-derived CDR1 and CDR2 are MDHEN and SYDVKM. The CDR3: CATGLAGAYTDTQYF. The CDR3 coding sequence is TGTGCCACCGGACTAGCGGGGGCGTACACAGATACGCAGTATTTT.

V gene TRBV5-1 combines with J gene TRBJ1-2; D is undetermined. Between the trimmed V and J ends, which lost 3 bases and 8 bases, there was a span of 8 bases. CDR3 length equals 11 residues. Germline lookup yields CDR1 SGHRS and CDR2 YFSETQ. The CDR3 DNA sequence: TGCGCCAGCAGCTCAGAGCGGGGCTACACCTTC. This gives the protein CASSSERGYTF.

The chain links TRBV7-8 to TRBJ2-2; D perhaps matches TRBD1 (8 bases). CDR1 and CDR2 (germline): SGHVS, FQNEAQ. CDR3 size: 16 residues. V was clipped by 1 base and J by 3 bases, with 12 bases between them. CDR3 in DNA: TGTGCCAGCAGCTTAGGACAGGGGAGGGACACCGGGGAGCTGTTTTTT. The encoded protein is CASSLGQGRDTGELFF.